This T cell receptor beta chain is drawn from a study of graft-versus-host responses after intestinal transplantation. The study, taken as a whole, reports: GvH clones detected in recipient marrow included some appearing first in ileum or blood.

As regards this clone: Its antigen is unidentified.

Clones were read by immunoSEQ multiplex PCR, and TCRdb kept only the in-frame ones, dropping some. The repertoire includes 62,000 or so clones, roughly 90% of them detected once, and about 1.7% sits in the top ten. The specimen comprised unstimulated CD8+ T cells sorted from spleen or lymph node cells, sampled before transplant. This receptor was obtained from a human donor who was the organ donor for an intestinal transplant.

The CDR3 protein is CASRPAGLGEQYF. In DNA, the CDR3 is TGTGCCAGCAGGCCCGCGGGACTAGGCGAGCAGTACTTC. The V and J genes are TRBV7-8 and TRBJ2-7; 8 bases are a match to TRBD2. This CDR3 contains 13 residues. CDR1 SGHVS and CDR2 FQNEAQ come from the germline V gene. J gave up 6 bases and V 6 bases, and 7 bases lay outside the gene matches.